This entry concerns a single TCR beta chain. CDR3 size: 14 residues. Per germline, CDR1 DFQATT and CDR2 SNEGSKA (reference sequence). V shed 0 bases and J 4 bases; nucleotides not matched to a gene: 4. Sequencing of TCR beta drew on CD8+ and CD4+ T cells from blood. The CD8+ and CD4+ T cells were isolated magnetically using a negative isolation approach, whereas the TEMRA cells were enriched by FACS. Reverse transcription of roughly 0.45 to 1 ug RNA used random hexamers. Amplification of TCR beta CDR3 was carried out by immunoSEQ multiplex PCR, which covered 54 Vbeta and 13 Jbeta segments. From the immunoSEQ multiplex PCR reads, TCRdb called clonotypes with MiXCR, one entry per CDR3 protein. Found here are about 150,000 distinct CDR3 sequences, about 95% of them singletons; the top ten hold 0.14% to 0.15%. The data originate from a study of CD8 T cells in Susac syndrome.

The chain has TRBV20-1 and TRBJ2-3; 7 positions agree with TRBD2. Sequenced material: CD8+ T cells from PBMCs. The sequence was collected from a human donor with multiple sclerosis. This chain's CDR3 is CSARDRTSSDTQYF. CDR3 sequence (DNA): TGCAGTGCTAGAGATAGGACTAGTTCAGATACGCAGTATTTT.